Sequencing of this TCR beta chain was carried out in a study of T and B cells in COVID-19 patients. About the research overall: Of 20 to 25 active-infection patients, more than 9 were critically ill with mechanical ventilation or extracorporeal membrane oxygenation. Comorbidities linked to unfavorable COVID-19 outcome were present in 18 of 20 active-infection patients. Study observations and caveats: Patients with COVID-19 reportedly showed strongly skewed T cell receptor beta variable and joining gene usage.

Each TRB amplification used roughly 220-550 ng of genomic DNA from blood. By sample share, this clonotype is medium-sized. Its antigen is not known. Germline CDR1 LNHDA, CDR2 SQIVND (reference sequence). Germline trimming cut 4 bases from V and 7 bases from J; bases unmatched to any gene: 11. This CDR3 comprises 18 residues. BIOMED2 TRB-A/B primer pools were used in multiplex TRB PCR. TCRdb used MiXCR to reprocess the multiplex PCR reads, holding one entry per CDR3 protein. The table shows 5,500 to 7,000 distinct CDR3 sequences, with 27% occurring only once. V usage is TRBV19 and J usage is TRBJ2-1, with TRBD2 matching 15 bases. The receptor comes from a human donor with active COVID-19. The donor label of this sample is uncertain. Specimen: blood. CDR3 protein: CASSTPGLAGGRRNEQFF. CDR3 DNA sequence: TGTGCCAGTAGTACACCGGGACTAGCGGGAGGCAGGCGGAATGAGCAGTTCTTC.